This record looks at one T cell receptor (beta chain) sequence and its context. This table comes from immunoSEQ multiplex PCR, and its TCRdb copy is limited to in-frame clones, with some not included. The sample shows 55,000 to 75,000 clones, 88% of them seen only once. J gave up 5 bases and V 0 bases, and 5 bases lay outside the gene matches. This CDR3 comprises 15 residues. From germline, CDR1 is SGHRS and CDR2 YFSETQ. The source of the sample is a study of blood T cell repertoires in COVID-19. The sequence derives from a man in his forties or fifties with active COVID-19. The specimen was peripheral blood. The V call is TRBV5-1, the J call TRBJ1-5; 7 nucleotides line up with TRBD1. The CDR3 spells CASSLAGQDYQPQHF. In DNA form, the CDR3 reads TGCGCCAGCAGCTTGGCCGGACAGGATTATCAGCCCCAGCATTTT. Full variable domain (missing parts from reference TRBV5-1 and TRBJ1-5): KAGVTQTPRYLIKTRGQQVTLSCSPISGHRSVSWYQQTPGQGLQFLFEYFSETQRNKGNFPGRFSGRQFSNSRSEMNVSTLELGDSALYLCASSLAGQDYQPQHFGDGTRLSIL.